The 7 T cell receptor beta chains below come from one sample, sequenced in a study of Graves' ophthalmopathy and Graves' hyperthyroidism. Amplified TCR beta CDR3 regions were obtained using RNA transcripts as template. HTBI primers primed a first-round RT-PCR, and a second-round multiplex PCR followed. TCRdb redid the calling of the multiplex PCR reads with MiXCR, one entry per CDR3 protein. The sample lists about 180,000 distinct CDR3 sequences; over 35% were seen once. The sequencing input was peripheral blood. These receptors all come from a woman aged 35 to 49 with Graves' ophthalmopathy.

The chain links TRBV6-1 to TRBJ1-1; no clear D. Germline CDR1 is MNHNS and CDR2 is SASEGT. V shed 2 bases and J shed 9 bases, with 10 bases lying between them. The CDR3 length is 12 residues. In DNA form, the CDR3 reads TGTGCCAGCAGTGAAACCCTAATACAAGCTTTCTTT. This sequence encodes CASSETLIQAFF.

The chain employs TRBV6-5 and TRBJ2-7; D uncertain. This CDR3 contains 12 residues. The germline V gene has CDR1 MNHEY and CDR2 SVGAGI. V was trimmed by 0 bases and J by 6 bases, leaving 6 bases between them. The CDR3 region has the DNA TGTGCCAGCAGTTACTCTAGCCGCGAGCAGTACTTC. The encoded protein is CASSYSSREQYF.

The CDR3 DNA follows: TGCAGTGCCACAACGGGTCAGCCCCAGCATTTT. Amino acids: CSATTGQPQHF. This rearrangement joins TRBV20-1 to TRBJ1-5; D unclear. The CDR3 spans 11 residues. V was shortened by 6 bases and J by 6 bases, with 9 bases between the two germline ends. Germline CDR1 is DFQATT and CDR2 is SNEGSKA (reference sequence).

The chain recombines TRBV12-3 or TRBV12-4 with TRBJ1-5; no firm D call. The ends were cut back, 7 bases at V and 1 base at J, with 8 bases in the middle. The CDR3 consists of 13 residues. The CDR3 region has the DNA TGTGCCAGCAACCCAGGCAGCAATCAGCCCCAGCATTTT. Residues: CASNPGSNQPQHF.

This clonotype has at least ten counts. The chain joins TRBV20-1 to TRBJ2-5; weak D call: TRBD1 (6 bases). Germline V gene lookup returns CDR1 DFQATT and CDR2 SNEGSKA (reference sequence). Between the trimmed V and J ends, which lost 0 bases and 5 bases, there was a span of 16 bases. CDR3 size: 15 residues. CDR3 nucleotides: TGCAGTGCTAGAGATCCGTGGGGGCCGGGGGAGACCCAGTACTTC. Residues: CSARDPWGPGETQYF.

This sequence joins TRBV6-1 and TRBJ1-2, with D possibly being TRBD1 (5 bases). The CDR3 totals 11 residues. CDR1 is MNHNS and CDR2 is SASEGT in the germline V gene. Trimming pared 9 bases from V and 7 bases from J, leaving 12 bases between. The CDR3 DNA sequence: TGTGCCAGTAACGCAGGGTTTGGCTACACCTTC. The encoded protein is CASNAGFGYTF.

This clonotype has at least ten counts. The CDR3 DNA is TGTGCCAGCAGGGGGGACTACGGTGCGAATGAGCAGTTCTTC. Protein: CASRGDYGANEQFF. This sequence joins TRBV28 and TRBJ2-1, with TRBD2 matching over 7 bases. Germline CDR1 MDHEN, CDR2 SYDVKM. The V gene end was trimmed by 6 bases and the J gene end by 7 bases; junction bases not matched to a gene: 9. This CDR3 has 14 amino acids.